This T cell receptor (beta chain) derives from a study of blood T cells in healthy people across ages. Study results and caveats: Older age coincided with a roughly linear decline in TCR beta diversity per million T cells.

Notes on this clonotype: Its antigen is still unknown.

It was with a sample-barcoded 5' primer and a J-beta primer mix that a second PCR of roughly 7 to 12 cycles was run. MiXCR was run by TCRdb on the 5' RACE reads, yielding one entry per CDR3 protein. Of fewer than 950,000 distinct CDR3 sequences detected, roughly 50% appear once; the ten largest clones hold roughly 37%. The CDR3 has 13 amino acids. The germline V gene has CDR1 MNHEY and CDR2 SVGEGT. The sample was blood. The TCR was taken from a man at least 80 years old in good health. V and J are TRBV6-2 or TRBV6-3 and TRBJ2-5; 7 bases agree with TRBD1. The DNA end favors TRBJ2-7, so the J call may be wrong. CDR3 sequence reads: CASSWTGPGEQYF. DNA of the CDR3: TGTGCCAGCAGTTGGACAGGTCCCGGCGAGCAGTACTTC.